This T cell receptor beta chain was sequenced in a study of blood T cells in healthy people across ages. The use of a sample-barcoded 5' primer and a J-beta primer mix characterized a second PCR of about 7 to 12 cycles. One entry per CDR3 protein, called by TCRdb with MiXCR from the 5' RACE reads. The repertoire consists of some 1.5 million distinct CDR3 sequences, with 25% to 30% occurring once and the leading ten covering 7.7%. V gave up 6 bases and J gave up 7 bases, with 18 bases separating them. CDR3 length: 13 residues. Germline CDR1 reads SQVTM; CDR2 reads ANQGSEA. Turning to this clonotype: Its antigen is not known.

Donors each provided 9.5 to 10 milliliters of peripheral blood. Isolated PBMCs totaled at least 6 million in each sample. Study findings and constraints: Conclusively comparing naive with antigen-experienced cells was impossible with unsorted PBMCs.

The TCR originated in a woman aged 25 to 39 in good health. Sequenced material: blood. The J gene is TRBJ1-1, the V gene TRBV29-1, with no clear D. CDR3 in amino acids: CSVGRVGSSEAFF. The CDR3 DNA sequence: TGCAGCGTCGGGAGGGTGGGTAGTAGTGAAGCTTTCTTT. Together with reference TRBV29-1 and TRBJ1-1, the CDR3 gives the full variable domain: SAVISQKPSRDICQRGTSLTIQCQVDSQVTMMFWYRQQPGQSLTLIATANQGSEATYESGFVIDKFPISRPNLTFSTLTVSNMSPEDSSIYLCSVGRVGSSEAFFGQGTRLTVV.